One and the same sample provided the 8 T cell receptor beta chains below, sequenced in a study of cytomegalovirus exposure and HLA in healthy donors. PCR involved 60 Vbeta and 13 Jbeta primers. TCRdb keeps only in-frame clones here, not all; method: immunoSEQ multiplex PCR. The repertoire holds 70,000 to 90,000 clones, with roughly 77% as singletons. What was sequenced was PBMCs. All receptors derive from a man aged 55 to 70 in good health and CMV-seronegative.

The rearrangement joins TRBV4-2 to TRBJ2-5; 9 positions agree with TRBD2. The CDR3 loop spans 17 amino acids. V gave up 4 bases and J gave up 4 bases; unmatched junction bases: 13. Germline values: CDR1 LGHNA, CDR2 YNFKEQ. The CDR3 nucleotides are TGTGCCAGCAGCCGAATGGGGCAGCGGGGGGAGGGAGAGACCCAGTACTTC. Its protein is CASSRMGQRGEGETQYF.

This sequence joins TRBV6-1 and TRBJ1-1; the D gene is possibly TRBD1 (5 bases). Germline-derived CDR1 and CDR2 are MNHNS and SASEGT. The CDR3 length is 12 residues. The V end was cut by 8 bases, the J end by 2 bases, with 9 bases between. The CDR3 DNA reads TGTGCCAGCCGCGGGGGAAACACTGAAGCTTTCTTT. Translating gives CASRGGNTEAFF.

This clone was counted a few times. The chain carries TRBV4-1 and TRBJ2-7, with D possibly being TRBD2 (6 bases). V was pared by 4 bases and J by 3 bases, with 7 bases between. Germline V gene lookup returns CDR1 MGHRA and CDR2 YSYEKL. CDR3 length: 12 residues. For the CDR3, the DNA is TGCGCCAGCAGCCCCGGGAGCTACGAGCAGTACTTC. Its protein product is CASSPGSYEQYF.

This clone was recorded a few times. The chain uses TRBV29-1 and TRBJ1-4, with D possibly TRBD1 on 5 matching bases. V dropped 3 bases and J dropped 8 bases, with 13 bases sitting between them. The CDR3 consists of 13 residues. Germline CDR1 reads SQVTM; CDR2 reads ANQGSEA. The CDR3 coding sequence is TGCAGCGTTGAGGATAGGGGAGGCGAAAAACTGTTTTTT. It encodes CSVEDRGGEKLFF.

The chain carries TRBV5-1 and TRBJ1-2; TRBD1 agrees at 7 bases. V shed 0 bases, J shed 4 bases, and the junction held 6 bases outside the gene matches. CDR3 length equals 15 residues. Germline CDR1 is SGHRS and CDR2 is YFSETQ. CDR3 nucleotides: TGCGCCAGCAGCTTGGTGGTGACAGGGTCCTATGGCTACACCTTC. Translated, it gives CASSLVVTGSYGYTF.

This rearrangement joins TRBV27 to TRBJ1-4; 7 nucleotides agree with TRBD1. V trimming: 5 bases; J trimming: 8 bases; junction bases outside the gene matches: 17. The CDR3 has 17 amino acids. Germline V gives CDR1 MNHEY, CDR2 SMNVEV (reference sequence). Here the CDR3 DNA reads TGTGCCAGCAGTCCCCCCCGCCGGACAGGAGGAAACGAAAAACTGTTTTTT. It codes for CASSPPRRTGGNEKLFF. The variable domain in full, with the rest retrieved from reference TRBV27 and TRBJ1-4, is EAQVTQNPRYLITVTGKKLTVTCSQNMNHEYMSWYRQDPGLGLRQIYYSMNVEVTDKGDVPEGYKVSRKEKRNFPLILESPSPNQTSLYFCASSPPRRTGGNEKLFFGSGTQLSVL.

V usage is TRBV6-5 and J usage is TRBJ1-3, with a weak D call TRBD1 (5 bases). The CDR3 length is 15 residues. Trimming left V 6 bases short and J 0 bases short, with 12 bases between. Germline CDR1 and CDR2: MNHEY and SVGAGI. In DNA form, the CDR3 reads TGTGCCAGCAGACGACAGCCGACCTCTGGAAACACCATATATTTT. Its translation is CASRRQPTSGNTIYF.

The rearrangement links TRBV11-2 to TRBJ1-5; D is unresolved. The CDR3 is made up of 15 amino acids. Trimming removed 1 base at V and 1 base at J, with 8 bases between. The germline V gene has CDR1 SGHAT and CDR2 FQNNGV. The CDR3 reads CASSLVAGSNQPQHF. CDR3 DNA sequence: TGTGCCAGCAGCTTAGTGGCGGGAAGCAATCAGCCCCAGCATTTT. The whole variable domain, filled in from reference TRBV11-2 and TRBJ1-5, reads EAGVAQSPRYKIIEKRQSVAFWCNPISGHATLYWYQQILGQGPKLLIQFQNNGVVDDSQLPKDRFSAERLKGVDSTLKIQPAKLEDSAVYLCASSLVAGSNQPQHFGDGTRLSIL.